The 21 T cell receptor beta chains given below trace back to one sample, sequenced in a study of blood T cell repertoires in COVID-19. Sequencing used immunoSEQ multiplex PCR; TCRdb keeps in-frame clones, though not all of them. The data contain tens of thousands of clones, roughly 84% of them seen just once; the ten biggest clones take up about 4%. The specimen sequenced was peripheral blood. The receptors come from a man between 45 and 60 years old with acute or convalescent COVID-19.

V is TRBV10-1 and J is TRBJ2-3; 7 nucleotides agree with TRBD2. After removal of 0 bases from V and 2 bases from J, the junction contained 2 bases not matched to a gene. Per germline, CDR1 WNHNN and CDR2 SYGVQD (reference sequence). CDR3 length: 15 amino acids. DNA for the CDR3: TGCGCCAGCAGTGAGTCCGGGGGGTACACAGATACGCAGTATTTT. This gives the protein CASSESGGYTDTQYF.

Comment on this clone: Germline and junction disagree at one end, which may indicate a read error. The chain joins TRBV7-7 to TRBJ2-5; 7 bases map to TRBD1. Germline V lookup: CDR1 SSHAT, CDR2 FNYEAQ (reference sequence). The CDR3 is 14 amino acids. The CDR3: CASSLGTDQETQYF. CDR3 nucleotides: TGTGCTAGCAGCCTCGGGACAGACCAAGAGACCCAGTACTTC.

DNA for the CDR3: TGTGCCAGCAGCTTCGGGACAGGGGCAATGAACACTGAAGCTTTCTTT. The encoded protein is CASSFGTGAMNTEAFF. The chain combines TRBV5-4 with TRBJ1-1, with 10 bases aligning to TRBD1. The CDR3 consists of 16 residues. CDR1 is SGHNT, CDR2 YYREEE, per germline (reference sequence). Unmatched junction bases numbered 4, after V lost 2 bases and J lost 0 bases.

This chain links TRBV30 with TRBJ1-5, with 7 positions matching TRBD1. This CDR3 contains 14 residues. J was trimmed by 5 bases and V by 5 bases; bases with no gene match: 9. Germline CDR1 is GTSNPN and CDR2 is SVGIG (reference sequence). CDR3 in DNA: TGTGCCTGGGCTCCGGGACAGTGGCATCAGCCCCAGCATTTT. Translating it yields CAWAPGQWHQPQHF.

This chain joins TRBV6-5 and TRBJ1-1; D is unresolved. Trimming left V 5 bases short and J 1 base short, with 5 bases between. CDR3 size: 12 residues. Germline assignment: CDR1 MNHEY and CDR2 SVGAGI. The CDR3 loop reads CASSLRNTEAFF. DNA of the CDR3: TGTGCCAGCAGTCTAAGGAACACTGAAGCTTTCTTT.

The rearrangement links TRBV27 to TRBJ1-2; possible D gene TRBD1, 6 bases. CDR3 length: 13 residues. V lost 6 bases and J 2 bases, leaving 10 bases between the germline ends. Germline CDR1 is MNHEY and CDR2 is SMNVEV (reference sequence). The CDR3 sequence is CASSPRGNYGYTF. CDR3 DNA sequence: TGTGCCAGCAGCCCCAGGGGAAACTATGGCTACACCTTC.

V is TRBV29-1 and J is TRBJ2-6, with TRBD1 matching over 10 bases. Germline CDR1 and CDR2: SQVTM and ANQGSEA. V trimming: 6 bases; J trimming: 0 bases; junction bases outside the gene matches: 5. The CDR3 has 16 amino acids. CDR3 sequence reads: CSVGRTGGSGANVLTF. The CDR3 DNA reads TGCAGCGTGGGTAGGACAGGGGGCTCTGGGGCCAACGTCCTGACTTTC.

This clone showed up just a few times. This rearrangement joins TRBV19 to TRBJ2-1; TRBD2 aligns across 9 bases. Germline V gene sequence: CDR1 LNHDA, CDR2 SQIVND (reference sequence). This CDR3 comprises 15 residues. Germline trimming cut 6 bases from V and 2 bases from J; bases unmatched to any gene: 5. This CDR3 reads CASSKREDAYNEQFF. The CDR3 coding sequence is TGTGCCAGTAGCAAGCGGGAGGACGCCTACAATGAGCAGTTCTTC.

The V gene is TRBV27, the J gene TRBJ1-6; D is possibly TRBD1 (6 bases). There are 14 residues in the CDR3. Between the trimmed V and J ends, which lost 8 bases and 7 bases, there was a span of 15 bases. Germline V lookup: CDR1 MNHEY, CDR2 SMNVEV (reference sequence). DNA for the CDR3: TGTGCCAGCCGACCGGGACAACCGAATTCACCCCTCCACTTT. This translates into CASRPGQPNSPLHF.

The chain uses TRBV27 and TRBJ1-6; unclear D gene. The CDR3 covers 13 residues. Trimming left V 8 bases short and J 4 bases short, with 9 bases between. CDR1 and CDR2 (germline): MNHEY, SMNVEV (reference sequence). The CDR3 sequence is CASGRDYNSPLHF. The DNA for the CDR3 is TGTGCCAGCGGGCGGGATTATAATTCACCCCTCCACTTT.

The rearrangement uses TRBV7-9 and TRBJ2-7; D unclear. The germline gives CDR1 SEHNR, CDR2 FQNEAQ (reference sequence). Trimming stripped 2 bases from V and 0 bases from J, with 11 bases between. CDR3 length equals 15 residues. In nucleotides, the CDR3 is TGTGCCAGCAGCTTAAGGCGACTTGGCTCCTACGAGCAGTACTTC. It codes for CASSLRRLGSYEQYF.

The gene calls are TRBV18 and TRBJ2-2; TRBD2 agrees at 9 bases. Germline loops: CDR1 KGHSH, CDR2 LQKENI. This CDR3 region has 18 residues. V lost 1 base and J lost 2; bases outside the gene matches: 8. This CDR3 is CASSPLPPTSGNTGELFF. CDR3 DNA sequence: TGTGCCAGCTCACCACTACCTCCGACTAGCGGTAACACCGGGGAGCTGTTTTTT.

The table lists this clone with many counts. Other DNA sequences in the sample encode the same CDR3. CDR3 sequence: CASSLGLNYGYTF. CDR3 DNA: TGTGCCAGCAGCTTGGGACTCAACTATGGCTACACCTTC. This chain connects TRBV7-9 to TRBJ1-2, with D maybe TRBD1 (5 bases). The CDR3 contains 13 residues. The V end was cut by 3 bases, the J end by 2 bases, with 7 bases between. CDR1 is SEHNR and CDR2 is FQNEAQ in the germline V gene (reference sequence). Drawing the rest from reference TRBV7-9 and TRBJ1-2, the complete variable domain is DTGVSQNPRHKITKRGQNVTFRCDPISEHNRLYWYRQTLGQGPEFLTYFQNEAQLEKSRLLSDRFSAERPKGSFSTLEIQRTEQGDSAMYLCASSLGLNYGYTFGSGTRLTVV.

This clone was counted a single time. The chain uses TRBV7-3 and TRBJ2-5; 8 nucleotides align to TRBD1. The V gene's germline CDR1 is SGHTA and CDR2 FQGTGA. Trimming cost V 1 base and J 8 bases; bases outside gene matches: 9. The CDR3 length is 15 residues. The CDR3 DNA follows: TGTGCCAGCAGCTTAATTCAGGGGGCGATGGGCACCCAGTACTTC. It yields the protein CASSLIQGAMGTQYF.

The V and J genes are TRBV13 and TRBJ1-3, with TRBD1 matching over 8 bases. Germline-derived CDR1 and CDR2 are PRHDT and FYEKMQ (reference sequence). J gave up 0 bases and V 4 bases, and 17 bases lay outside the gene matches. The CDR3 consists of 20 residues. The CDR3 sequence: CASSSSVPGQDSFSGNTIYF. As DNA, the CDR3 is TGTGCCAGCAGCTCATCCGTCCCGGGACAGGACTCCTTCTCTGGAAACACCATATATTTT.

This clone has just one count. The J gene is TRBJ2-7, the V gene TRBV5-1, with TRBD1 as a possible D gene (5 bases). Deletions cut 0 bases from V and 9 bases from J, with 13 bases between. The germline V gene has CDR1 SGHRS and CDR2 YFSETQ. This CDR3 has 13 amino acids. The CDR3, as DNA: TGCGCCAGCAGCTTGGCCTCTGAAAGGGGGCAGTACTTC. As protein: CASSLASERGQYF.

The chain carries TRBV6-5 and TRBJ1-2, with 7 nucleotides matching TRBD1. The V segment lost 0 bases and the J segment 2 bases; nucleotides outside the gene matches: 6. From germline, CDR1 is MNHEY and CDR2 SVGAGI. This CDR3 contains 16 residues. Here the CDR3 reads CASSYSTQGGNYGYTF. DNA of the CDR3: TGTGCCAGCAGTTACTCGACGCAGGGGGGAAACTATGGCTACACCTTC.

This chain links TRBV7-3 with TRBJ2-1; D may be TRBD2 (6 bases). The CDR3 is 14 residues long. Germline CDR1 SGHTA, CDR2 FQGTGA. The ends were cut back, 3 bases at V and 1 base at J, with 7 bases in the middle. This chain's CDR3 is CASSFGGSYNEQFF. CDR3 bases: TGTGCCAGCAGCTTCGGGGGATCCTACAATGAGCAGTTCTTC.

The chain couples TRBV19 to TRBJ2-2, with TRBD2 as a possible D gene (7 bases). This CDR3 is 16 amino acids long. The V gene lost 3 bases and the J gene lost 6 bases, with 17 bases spanning the gap. The V gene's germline CDR1 is LNHDA and CDR2 SQIVND (reference sequence). CDR3 coding DNA: TGTGCCAGTAGTATCGGGGGCGGGAGAGGGTCCGGGGAGCTGTTTTTT. It encodes CASSIGGGRGSGELFF.

V is TRBV30 and J is TRBJ1-6, with a weak D call TRBD1 (5 bases). With 0 bases removed from V and 7 bases from J, the gap between germline ends came to 10 bases. Germline-derived CDR1 and CDR2 are GTSNPN and SVGIG (reference sequence). The CDR3 runs 14 residues. CDR3 region: CAWSVRGNNSPLHF. The CDR3 DNA reads as TGTGCCTGGAGTGTAAGGGGTAACAATTCACCCCTCCACTTT.

The chain carries TRBV2 and TRBJ1-2; 7 bases are shared with TRBD1. Per germline, CDR1 SNHLY and CDR2 FYNNEI. The CDR3 is 15 amino acids. V trimming: 4 bases; J trimming: 6 bases; junction bases outside the gene matches: 11. CDR3 loop: CASSGNDREMDGYTF. CDR3 DNA sequence: TGTGCCAGCAGTGGGAACGACAGGGAAATGGATGGCTACACCTTC.